Following are 16 T cell receptor beta chains from one sample sequenced in a study of Ad26.COV2.S vaccination and SARS-CoV-2 variants. The data were produced by immunoSEQ multiplex PCR, yet TCRdb's version contains in-frame clones alone and is incomplete. The data show roughly 700,000 clones, roughly 90% seen once. Sample treatment: around 19 received Ad26.COV2.S at low or high dose, single or two shots; about 5 received placebo; per-sample allocation not given. Samples were taken on day 63 after the first vaccine or placebo injection. The sequencing used peripheral blood, collected in a trial of Ad26.COV2.S vaccine versus placebo. The receptors derive from a person aged 18-60 years who received the Ad26.COV2.S COVID-19 vaccine or a placebo.

This rearrangement joins TRBV10-1 to TRBJ1-1; D not certain. The germline CDR1 and CDR2 sequences are WNHNN and SYGVQD (reference sequence). This CDR3 has 13 residues. V was trimmed by 3 bases and J by 6 bases, leaving 11 bases between them. CDR3: CASSEVGKPEAFF. CDR3 bases: TGCGCCAGCAGTGAAGTGGGGAAGCCTGAAGCTTTCTTT.

This rearrangement joins TRBV18 to TRBJ2-7; TRBD2 agrees at 7 bases. Germline assignment: CDR1 KGHSH and CDR2 LQKENI. The CDR3 runs to 14 residues. With V trimmed by 1 base and J by 5 bases, 5 bases remained unmatched. CDR3 DNA: TGTGCCAGCTCACCACAGGCAGGGAGGGACGAGCAGTACTTC. Its protein product is CASSPQAGRDEQYF. Combining the CDR3 with reference TRBV18 and TRBJ2-7 gives the whole variable domain NAGVMQNPRHLVRRRGQEARLRCSPMKGHSHVYWYRQLPEEGLKFMVYLQKENIIDESGMPKERFSAEFPKEGPSILRIQQVVRGDSAAYFCASSPQAGRDEQYFGPGTRLTVT.

Only one count was recorded for this clone. The genes are TRBV18 and TRBJ1-4, with D possibly TRBD1 on 5 matching bases. V was shortened by 2 bases and J by 7 bases, with 8 bases between the two germline ends. Germline assignment: CDR1 KGHSH and CDR2 LQKENI. The CDR3 has 13 amino acids. This CDR3 reads CASSPTGLEKLFF. Written as DNA, the CDR3 is TGTGCCAGCTCACCAACAGGTCTTGAAAAACTGTTTTTT.

The genes are TRBV30 and TRBJ1-1; the D is unclear. Trimming removed 2 bases at V and 3 bases at J, with 10 bases between. Germline lookup yields CDR1 GTSNPN and CDR2 SVGIG (reference sequence). The CDR3 extends over 13 amino acids. CDR3 amino acids: CAWSQRADTEAFF. The CDR3 region has the DNA TGTGCCTGGAGTCAGCGGGCGGACACTGAAGCTTTCTTT.

The V call is TRBV30, the J call TRBJ2-3; TRBD2 matches at 15 bases. CDR3 size: 19 residues. Germline CDR1 and CDR2: GTSNPN and SVGIG (reference sequence). Unmatched junction bases numbered 11, after V lost 4 bases and J lost 0 bases. The CDR3 spells CAWIGGLAGGTTSTDTQYF. Here the CDR3 DNA reads TGTGCCTGGATTGGGGGACTAGCGGGGGGAACTACTAGCACAGATACGCAGTATTTT.

J is TRBJ2-7 and V is TRBV6-5; 8 nucleotides align to TRBD2. CDR3 length: 14 residues. CDR1 and CDR2 (germline): MNHEY, SVGAGI. V lost 2 bases and J lost 5; bases outside the gene matches: 5. The CDR3 reads CASSYRTSFHEQYF. The CDR3 nucleotides are TGTGCCAGCAGTTACCGGACTAGCTTCCACGAGCAGTACTTC.

This clone came up once. V and J are TRBV24-1 and TRBJ2-3; maybe TRBD1 (5 bases). Germline lookup yields CDR1 KGHDR and CDR2 SFDVKD. This CDR3 region has 13 residues. The germline V and J ends were trimmed by 4 bases and 6 bases, with 10 bases remaining between them. The CDR3 loop reads CATSDSGWDTQYF. In DNA form, the CDR3 reads TGTGCCACCAGTGACTCAGGGTGGGATACGCAGTATTTT.

The gene calls are TRBV11-2 and TRBJ1-5, with D hard to call. V lost 5 bases, J lost 3 bases, and 8 bases lay in between. Germline CDR1 SGHAT, CDR2 FQNNGV. This CDR3 comprises 13 residues. In DNA, the CDR3 is TGTGCCAGCAGCCCTGAATACAATCAGCCCCAGCATTTT. Translation: CASSPEYNQPQHF.

The rearrangement links TRBV24-1 to TRBJ2-2; 8 nucleotides line up with TRBD1. This CDR3 has 16 residues. Per the germline V gene, CDR1 is KGHDR and CDR2 is SFDVKD. The V segment lost 4 bases and the J segment 1 base; nucleotides outside the gene matches: 4. CDR3 sequence reads: CATSEPGGLNTGELFF. DNA of the CDR3: TGTGCCACCAGTGAGCCAGGGGGCTTGAACACCGGGGAGCTGTTTTTT.

CDR3 sequence: CSAAGSGKPGAQYF. The DNA for the CDR3 is TGCAGCGCCGCTGGAAGCGGGAAGCCAGGGGCCCAGTACTTC. The rearrangement uses TRBV29-1 and TRBJ2-5; maybe TRBD2 (7 bases). Germline V CDR1 and CDR2: SQVTM, ANQGSEA. V was trimmed by 7 bases and J by 9 bases, leaving 24 bases between them. There are 14 residues in the CDR3. The complete variable domain, with remaining parts taken from reference TRBV29-1 and TRBJ2-5, reads SAVISQKPSRDICQRGTSLTIQCQVDSQVTMMFWYRQQPGQSLTLIATANQGSEATYESGFVIDKFPISRPNLTFSTLTVSNMSPEDSSIYLCSAAGSGKPGAQYFGPGTRLLVL.

V gene TRBV15 combines with J gene TRBJ1-2, with 8 bases identical to TRBD1. Germline CDR1 reads LNHNV; CDR2 reads YYDKDF (reference sequence). Losses at the gene ends were 1 base for V and 6 bases for J; bases not matched to a gene: 4. The CDR3 sequence is 14 residues long. Here the CDR3 reads CATSRGMTGDGYTF. The DNA for the CDR3 is TGTGCCACCAGCAGAGGGATGACAGGGGATGGCTACACCTTC.

V and J are TRBV3-1 (or the pseudogene TRBV3-2) and TRBJ2-6, with a tentative D call TRBD2 (6 bases). Germline CDR1 LGHDT, CDR2 YNNKEL (reference sequence). This CDR3 has 15 amino acids. The V end was cut by 6 bases, the J end by 0 bases, with 9 bases between. CDR3 protein: CASRLGGSGANVLTF. The CDR3 DNA reads TGTGCCAGCAGACTGGGGGGCTCTGGGGCCAACGTCCTGACTTTC.

The chain recombines TRBV5-1 with TRBJ2-3; the D is unclear. This CDR3 is built from 13 residues. Germline V lookup: CDR1 SGHRS, CDR2 YFSETQ. Trimming pared 4 bases from V and 1 base from J, leaving 7 bases between. The CDR3 coding sequence is TGCGCCAGCAGCCCAGATGGCACAGATACGCAGTATTTT. Its translation is CASSPDGTDTQYF.

The gene calls are TRBV3-1 (or the pseudogene TRBV3-2) and TRBJ1-3; possibly TRBD1 for D (5 bases). The CDR3 extends over 18 amino acids. Germline V CDR1 and CDR2: LGHDT, YNNKEL (reference sequence). The V and J ends lost 3 bases and 0 bases respectively, with 18 bases between them. The CDR3 nucleotides are TGTGCCAGCAGCCACCTCCCACCGGGACTTATCTCTGGAAACACCATATATTTT. Translating gives CASSHLPPGLISGNTIYF.

This clone is a singleton in its sample. The J gene is TRBJ2-1, the V gene TRBV5-4; D is ambiguous. Trimming shortened V by 4 bases and J by 9 bases, and 8 bases separated the two germline ends. The CDR3 length is 11 residues. Germline CDR1 is SGHNT and CDR2 is YYREEE (reference sequence). The CDR3 spells CASSSPSEQFF. CDR3 coding DNA: TGTGCCAGCAGCAGCCCAAGTGAGCAGTTCTTC.

The chain combines TRBV30 with TRBJ1-4; D ambiguous. CDR3 length: 14 residues. The ends were cut back, 0 bases at V and 0 bases at J, with 5 bases in the middle. Germline assignment: CDR1 GTSNPN and CDR2 SVGIG (reference sequence). DNA for the CDR3: TGTGCCTGGAGTGTAGGGACAACTAATGAAAAACTGTTTTTT. This encodes CAWSVGTTNEKLFF.